The next 7 T cell receptor beta chains were all read from a single sample in a study of HIV-infected children after antiretroviral therapy interruption (dated by TCRdb to between 2017 and 2020). The method behind the library was 3' RACE. The run used an Illumina MiSeq. To correct PCR amplification bias, TCR libraries were generated from RNA with a 3' RACE protocol that used unique molecular identifiers. TCRdb trimmed the raw reads at Q25, called clones with MiXCR and kept productive beta chains. Rows with a matching CDR3 protein are joined into one entry that keeps the most common DNA and genes. The sample contains about 89,000 distinct CDR3 sequences, 6.9% of them found a single time. The ten most abundant clones make up around 1.1% of the sample. The treatment or condition label here, explained by the study, means: PENTA 11 planned treatment interruption arm or continuous ART arm. The starting material was CD45RA+ CD4+ T cells from PBMCs, pooled from several time points, obtained from a donor given antiretroviral therapy, either interrupted or continuous. What this sample's cell subset or site label stands for: naive CD4+ CD45RA+ CD45RO- T cells. The receptors shown here come from a pool of human donors with HIV.

This clonotype has ten or more counts. The chain uses TRBV7-9 and TRBJ1-3; TRBD1 is a possible D gene (6 bases). Germline V lookup: CDR1 SEHNR, CDR2 FQNEAQ (reference sequence). The CDR3 sequence is 14 residues long. Trimming stripped 5 bases from V and 4 bases from J, with 12 bases between. As DNA, the CDR3 is TGTGCCAGCAGCCACGACAGGACGGGAAACACCATATATTTT. Residues: CASSHDRTGNTIYF.

The rearrangement uses TRBV20-1 and TRBJ2-3; 10 bases fit TRBD2. CDR1 is DFQATT, CDR2 SNEGSKA, per germline (reference sequence). Trimming took 3 bases from V and 7 from J; bases not matched to a gene: 7. The CDR3 consists of 14 residues. Written as DNA, the CDR3 is TGCAGTGCTAGTCTAGCGGGAGTCAAACATACGCAGTATTTT. Amino acids: CSASLAGVKHTQYF.

This clonotype was counted between two and nine times. V and J are TRBV20-1 and TRBJ2-2, with 9 bases fitting TRBD2. The CDR3 has 15 amino acids. The junction had 4 bases not matched to a gene; V was cut back by 2 bases and J by 3 bases. The germline V gene encodes CDR1 DFQATT and CDR2 SNEGSKA (reference sequence). CDR3 amino acids: CSARMSGGYTGELFF. The CDR3 bases are TGCAGTGCTAGAATGAGCGGGGGGTACACCGGGGAGCTGTTTTTT.

There are many counts of this clonotype. This chain connects TRBV29-1 to TRBJ2-1, with no clear D. V was cut by 4 bases and J by 2 bases, with 9 bases left in between. CDR1 is SQVTM, CDR2 ANQGSEA, per germline. The CDR3 has 13 amino acids. CDR3 protein: CSVVSETYNEQFF. CDR3 sequence (DNA): TGCAGCGTTGTGAGTGAAACCTACAATGAGCAGTTCTTC.

The chain is built from TRBV7-3 and TRBJ2-6; weak D call: TRBD1 (6 bases). The CDR3 spans 17 residues. V dropped 3 bases and J dropped 1 base, with 13 bases sitting between them. Germline V lookup: CDR1 SGHTA, CDR2 FQGTGA. The CDR3 nucleotides are TGTGCCAGCAGCTTGAACAGGGCTCTTTCTGGGGCCAACGTCCTGACTTTC. Encoded protein: CASSLNRALSGANVLTF.

The J gene is TRBJ1-5, the V gene TRBV20-1, with D hard to call. Trimming took 5 bases from V and 0 from J, leaving 11 bases between them. The CDR3 spans 14 residues. Per germline, CDR1 DFQATT and CDR2 SNEGSKA (reference sequence). CDR3 sequence reads: CSAYVGLSNQPQHF. For the CDR3, the DNA is TGCAGTGCTTACGTAGGACTTAGCAATCAGCCCCAGCATTTT.

The genes are TRBV19 and TRBJ2-4; TRBD1 or TRBD2 may be the D gene (5 bases each). V gave up 6 bases and J gave up 12 bases, with 15 bases separating them. There are 12 residues in the CDR3. Germline V gives CDR1 LNHDA, CDR2 SQIVND (reference sequence). The CDR3 nucleotides read TGTGCCAGTAGACTCACCACGGGGCCTCAGTACTTC. Translating it yields CASRLTTGPQYF.